Listed below are T cell receptor beta chains from one sample, sequenced in a study of OX40 agonist ivuxolimab in advanced cancers. Only in-frame clones appear in the TCRdb table, and some are missing; sequencing was by immunoSEQ multiplex PCR. The sample includes about 21,000 clones, 82% of them seen just once. The sample here was CD4+ or CD8+ T cells sorted from blood, taken in a trial of the OX40 agonist ivuxolimab. These receptor sequences come from an adult with an advanced solid tumor such as melanoma, head and neck, liver or kidney cancer. CDR3s include the opening cysteine and the closing phenylalanine or tryptophan. The D gene is left open where the match is weak. Expanded clones are given a class, and other clones once, few, many or no size at all.

J gene	D gene	V gene	clone size	CDR3 DNA	CDR3 protein
TRBJ1-6	TRBD1	TRBV7-2	NA	TGTGCCAGCAGCTTAGCCGGGACAGGCAATTCACCCCTCCACTTT	CASSLAGTGNSPLHF
TRBJ2-2	TRBD1	TRBV5-4	few	TGTGCCAGCAGCTTGGACCCCAGGGGGACCGGGGAGCTGTTTTTT	CASSLDPRGTGELFF
TRBJ1-1	TRBD1	TRBV6-1	NA	TGTGCCAGCAGTGAAGCGGGACAGGGGGATACTGAAGCTTTCTTT	CASSEAGQGDTEAFF
TRBJ2-1	NA	TRBV11-3	NA	TGTGCCAGCAGCTCGGCCGGGGGCTTATCGGATGAGCAGTTCTTC	CASSSAGGLSDEQFF
TRBJ2-3	NA	TRBV5-1	NA	TGCGCCAGCAGCTTGGGGGGAACAAGCACAGATACGCAGTATTTT	CASSLGGTSTDTQYF
TRBJ1-5	TRBD1	TRBV19	NA	TGTGCCAGTACCCCCTTCGGGACAGGGCTTAATCAGCCCCAGCATTTT	CASTPFGTGLNQPQHF
TRBJ1-1	TRBD1	TRBV10-3	NA	TGTGCCATCAGTGTATCTCCGACAGGGGGCACTGAAGCTTTCTTT	CAISVSPTGGTEAFF
TRBJ1-4	TRBD1	TRBV11-2	once	TGTGCCAGCAGCTTACAGGGGGCCAGGGAAAAACTGTTTTTT	CASSLQGAREKLFF
TRBJ2-3	NA	TRBV30	NA	TGTGCCTGGAGTGTAAACGGGAGAAATGCGCAGTATTTT	CAWSVNGRNAQYF
TRBJ2-5	TRBD2	TRBV29-1	NA	TGCAGCGTTTCTAGCGGGAGCCAGACCCAGTACTTC	CSVSSGSQTQYF
TRBJ2-3	TRBD1	TRBV5-6	NA	TGTGCCAGCAGCTTGCTGGACAGGGGGCGAGATACAGATACGCAGTATTTT	CASSLLDRGRDTDTQYF
TRBJ2-7	NA	TRBV4-1	NA	TGCGCCAGCAGCCAAGGGACTACCCGTATGTCCTACGAGCAGTACTTC	CASSQGTTRMSYEQYF
TRBJ1-1	NA	TRBV5-6	few	TGTGCCAGCAGCTTTATAACCGGGACCGCGAACACTGAAGCTTTCTTT	CASSFITGTANTEAFF
TRBJ1-4	NA	TRBV9	few	TGTGCCAGCAGCGTAGGATCGGGGGGAATTGTAAGTGTGAATGAAAAACTGTTTTTT	CASSVGSGGIVSVNEKLFF
TRBJ2-3	TRBD2	TRBV5-6	once	TGTGCCAGCAGCTTGACTGGGACTAGCGGGGGCGGGGATACGCAGTATTTT	CASSLTGTSGGGDTQYF
TRBJ1-1	TRBD1	TRBV2	NA	TGTGCCAGCAAACAGGGGCTGTGGGGAAACACTGAAGCTTTCTTT	CASKQGLWGNTEAFF
TRBJ1-2	NA	TRBV6-6	NA	TGTGCCAGCAGTCAACAGGTTAACTATGGCTACACCTTC	CASSQQVNYGYTF
TRBJ1-1	TRBD1	TRBV7-9	once	TGTGCCAGCAGCCCCGGACAGGGGGTTTATTTGGGCACTGAAGCTTTCTTT	CASSPGQGVYLGTEAFF
TRBJ2-7	TRBD1	TRBV18	NA	TGTGCCAGCTCTCAAGCCGGGACAGGGGAGTACGAGCAGTACTTC	CASSQAGTGEYEQYF
TRBJ1-3	NA	TRBV28	once	TGTGCCAGCGGCCCCTTTGGTAGAAACACCATATATTTT	CASGPFGRNTIYF
TRBJ2-6	NA	TRBV7-9	NA	TGTGCCAGCAGCTTAGCCGGTACCTCTGGGGCCAACGTCCTGACTTTC	CASSLAGTSGANVLTF
TRBJ1-2	NA	TRBV7-2	once	TGTGCCAGCAGCTTAAGTCAGAACTATGGCTACACCTTC	CASSLSQNYGYTF
TRBJ1-1	NA	TRBV18	NA	TGTGCCAGCTCACCACCCATGAACACTGAAGCTTTCTTT	CASSPPMNTEAFF
TRBJ2-2	NA	TRBV9	NA	TGTGCCAGCACCCGGGGGGCGCAGACCGGGGAGCTGTTTTTT	CASTRGAQTGELFF
TRBJ1-2	NA	TRBV5-4	NA	TGTGCCAGCAGCTTGGTGGGTTTCGGTGGTTTGAGCTACACCTTC	CASSLVGFGGLSYTF
TRBJ2-5	TRBD2	TRBV4-1	NA	TGCGCCAGCAGCCAAGTATCTAGCGGGAGTAAAGAGACCCAGTACTTC	CASSQVSSGSKETQYF
TRBJ2-5	NA	TRBV10-1	NA	TGCGCCAGCAGTGACTCCGGGACTTGGTTGGAGACCCAGTACTTC	CASSDSGTWLETQYF
TRBJ2-3	NA	TRBV1	NA	TGCACCAGCAGCCAAGATTGCTCCACAGATACGCAGTATTTT	CTSSQDCSTDTQYF
TRBJ1-1	NA	TRBV29-1	NA	TGCAGCGTTACCTTTCGGAGTAGGAGAGGGGAAGGGAACACTGAAGCTTTCTTT	CSVTFRSRRGEGNTEAFF
TRBJ2-7	NA	TRBV6-1	few	TGTGCCAGCAGATCGTATGGTAGCGGTTCCTACGAGCAGTACTTC	CASRSYGSGSYEQYF
TRBJ2-3	NA	TRBV7-2	NA	TGTGCCAGCAGCCCCTCGGGTGATACGCAGTATTTT	CASSPSGDTQYF
TRBJ1-1	NA	TRBV20-1	NA	TGCAGTGCATCGACAGACACTGAAGCTTTCTTT	CSASTDTEAFF
TRBJ1-4	TRBD1	TRBV28	few	TGTGCCAGCAGTGTACAGGGGGCCGCAACTAATGAAAAACTGTTTTTT	CASSVQGAATNEKLFF
TRBJ2-2	NA	TRBV19	NA	TGTGCCAGTAGTATTACCCTAATCACGGACAGGAACACCGGGGAGCTGTTTTTT	CASSITLITDRNTGELFF
TRBJ1-5	TRBD1	TRBV18	NA	TGTGCCAGCTCACCCGCCCGGACAGGGAATGTTCAGCCCCAGCATTTT	CASSPARTGNVQPQHF
TRBJ1-4	TRBD1	TRBV5-4	few	TGTGCCAGCAAGGCCGCAGGGGGGAGGGAAAAACTGTTTTTT	CASKAAGGREKLFF
TRBJ2-1	TRBD2	TRBV7-9	NA	TGTGCCAGCAGCTTTGGACTAGCGGGAGAGGAAGCGCAGTTCTTC	CASSFGLAGEEAQFF
TRBJ2-7	NA	TRBV12-5	NA	TGTGCTAGTGGTTCCTACTACGAGCAGTACTTC	CASGSYYEQYF
TRBJ1-1	NA	TRBV6-5	few	TGTGCCAGCAGTTATTCATTGAACACTGAAGCTTTCTTT	CASSYSLNTEAFF
TRBJ1-5	NA	TRBV19	NA	TGTGCCAGTAAAGTCAATGGGGGCAATCAGCCCCAGCATTTT	CASKVNGGNQPQHF
TRBJ2-3	NA	TRBV28	NA	TGTGCCAGCAGTTTGTGGGTAGGGGCTGGGACAGATACGCAGTATTTT	CASSLWVGAGTDTQYF
TRBJ1-2	NA	TRBV2	NA	TGTGCCAGCACCGACAGCTTCGGCTACACCTTC	CASTDSFGYTF
TRBJ2-2	NA	TRBV5-1	NA	TGCGCCAGCAACCCAGGGTTTGACACCGGGGAGCTGTTTTTT	CASNPGFDTGELFF
TRBJ1-1	TRBD1	TRBV2	NA	TGTGCCAGCAGTGCCTTGACAGGGTCCCTGAACACTGAAGCTTTCTTT	CASSALTGSLNTEAFF
TRBJ2-7	NA	TRBV9	NA	TGTGCCAGCAGCGTAGAGGGACACCTAGACTACGAGCAGTACTTC	CASSVEGHLDYEQYF